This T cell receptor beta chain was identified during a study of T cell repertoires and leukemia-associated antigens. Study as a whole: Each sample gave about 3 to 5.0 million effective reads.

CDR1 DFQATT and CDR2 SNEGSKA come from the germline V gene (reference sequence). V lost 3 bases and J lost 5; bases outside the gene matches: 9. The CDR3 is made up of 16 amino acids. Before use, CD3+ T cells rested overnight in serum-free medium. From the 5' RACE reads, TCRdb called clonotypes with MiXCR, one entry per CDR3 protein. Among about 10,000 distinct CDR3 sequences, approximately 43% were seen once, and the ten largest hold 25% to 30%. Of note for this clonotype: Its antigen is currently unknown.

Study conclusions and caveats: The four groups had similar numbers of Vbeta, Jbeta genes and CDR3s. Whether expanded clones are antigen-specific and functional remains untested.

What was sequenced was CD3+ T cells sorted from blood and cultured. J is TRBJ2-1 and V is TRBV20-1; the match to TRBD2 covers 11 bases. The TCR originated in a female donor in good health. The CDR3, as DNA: TGCAGTGCTAGGTCGCTAGCGGGAGGATTCCACAATGAGCAGTTCTTC. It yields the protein CSARSLAGGFHNEQFF.